The clone carrying this T cell receptor beta chain has just a few counts. Trimming pared 7 bases from V and 2 bases from J, leaving 16 bases between. Germline V gene lookup returns CDR1 LNHDA and CDR2 SQIVND (reference sequence). This CDR3 spans 15 amino acids. Researchers took RNA transcripts and amplified the TCR beta CDR3 regions from them. RT-PCR in the first round (using the HTBI primer set) targeted the TCR CDR3. TCRdb passed the multiplex PCR reads through MiXCR, listing each CDR3 protein once. The table has more than 600,000 distinct CDR3 sequences, roughly 15% seen once. The sample originates from a study of T cells in Graves' hyperthyroidism and ophthalmopathy.

This sequence joins TRBV19 and TRBJ2-3, with D possibly being TRBD2 (5 bases). The clonotype originates from a man aged 18 to 30 with Graves' hyperthyroidism. The sample taken for sequencing was blood. CDR3 in DNA: TGTGCCAGTACCCCCACTAGATTTTACACAGATACGCAGTATTTT. Residues: CASTPTRFYTDTQYF.